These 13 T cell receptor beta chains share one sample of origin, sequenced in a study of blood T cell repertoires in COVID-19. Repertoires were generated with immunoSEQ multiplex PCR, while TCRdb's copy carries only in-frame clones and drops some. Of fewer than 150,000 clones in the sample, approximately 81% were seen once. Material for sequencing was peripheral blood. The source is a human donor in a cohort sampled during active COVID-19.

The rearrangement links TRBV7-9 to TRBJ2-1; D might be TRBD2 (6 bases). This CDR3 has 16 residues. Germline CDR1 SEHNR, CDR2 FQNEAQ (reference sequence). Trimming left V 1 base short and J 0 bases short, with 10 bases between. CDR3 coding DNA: TGTGCCAGCAGCTTAGGATTCGGGAGCTCCTACAATGAGCAGTTCTTC. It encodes CASSLGFGSSYNEQFF. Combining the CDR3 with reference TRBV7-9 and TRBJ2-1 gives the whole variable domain DTGVSQNPRHKITKRGQNVTFRCDPISEHNRLYWYRQTLGQGPEFLTYFQNEAQLEKSRLLSDRFSAERPKGSFSTLEIQRTEQGDSAMYLCASSLGFGSSYNEQFFGPGTRLTVL.

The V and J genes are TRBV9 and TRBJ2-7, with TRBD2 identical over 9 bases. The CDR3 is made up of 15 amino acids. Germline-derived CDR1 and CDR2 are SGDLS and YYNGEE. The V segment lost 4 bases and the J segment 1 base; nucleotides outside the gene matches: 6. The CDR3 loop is CASSFSGGPSYEQYF. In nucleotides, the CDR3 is TGTGCCAGCAGCTTTAGCGGGGGCCCTTCCTACGAGCAGTACTTC.

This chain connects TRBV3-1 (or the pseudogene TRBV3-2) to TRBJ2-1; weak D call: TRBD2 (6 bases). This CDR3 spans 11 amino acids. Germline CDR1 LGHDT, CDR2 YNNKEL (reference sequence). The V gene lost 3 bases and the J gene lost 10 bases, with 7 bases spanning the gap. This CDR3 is CASSHGGEQFF. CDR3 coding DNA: TGTGCCAGCAGCCATGGGGGGGAGCAGTTCTTC.

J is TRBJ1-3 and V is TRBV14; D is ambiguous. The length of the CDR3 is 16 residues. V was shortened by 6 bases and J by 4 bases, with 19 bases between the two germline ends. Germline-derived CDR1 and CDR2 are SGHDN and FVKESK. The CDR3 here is CASSRHVSQRGNTIYF. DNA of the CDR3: TGTGCCAGCAGTCGACATGTTAGTCAACGGGGAAACACCATATATTTT.

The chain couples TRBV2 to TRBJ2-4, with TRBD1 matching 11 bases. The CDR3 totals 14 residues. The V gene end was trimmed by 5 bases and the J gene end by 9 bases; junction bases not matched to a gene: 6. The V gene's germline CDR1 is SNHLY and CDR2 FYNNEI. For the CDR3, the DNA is TGTGCCAGCAGTACGGGACAGGGGGAGGCCATTCAGTACTTC. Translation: CASSTGQGEAIQYF.

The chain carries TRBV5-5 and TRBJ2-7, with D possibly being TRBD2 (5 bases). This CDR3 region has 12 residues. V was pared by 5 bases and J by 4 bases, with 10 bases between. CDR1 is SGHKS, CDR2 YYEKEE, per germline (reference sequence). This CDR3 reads CASREAGYEQYF. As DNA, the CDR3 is TGTGCCAGCAGAGAGGCGGGTTACGAGCAGTACTTC. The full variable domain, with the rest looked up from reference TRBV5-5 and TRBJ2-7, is DAGVTQSPTHLIKTRGQQVTLRCSPISGHKSVSWYQQVLGQGPQFIFQYYEKEERGRGNFPDRFSARQFPNYSSELNVNALLLGDSALYLCASREAGYEQYFGPGTRLTVT.

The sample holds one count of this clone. The DNA for the CDR3 is TGTGCCAGTCCCCACTACGAGCAGTACTTC. It codes for CASPHYEQYF. The chain recombines TRBV28 with TRBJ2-7; D not resolved. The V end lost 9 bases, the J end lost 3 bases, and 6 bases lay between the germline ends. This CDR3 contains 10 residues. Looked up from germline, CDR1 is MDHEN and CDR2 is SYDVKM.

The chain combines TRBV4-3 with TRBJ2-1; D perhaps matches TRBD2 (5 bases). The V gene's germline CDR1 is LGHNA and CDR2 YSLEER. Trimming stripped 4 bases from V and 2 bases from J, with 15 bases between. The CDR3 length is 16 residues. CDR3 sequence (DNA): TGCGCCAGCAGCCGCGGGCTCGGACTCACCTACAATGAGCAGTTCTTC. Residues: CASSRGLGLTYNEQFF.

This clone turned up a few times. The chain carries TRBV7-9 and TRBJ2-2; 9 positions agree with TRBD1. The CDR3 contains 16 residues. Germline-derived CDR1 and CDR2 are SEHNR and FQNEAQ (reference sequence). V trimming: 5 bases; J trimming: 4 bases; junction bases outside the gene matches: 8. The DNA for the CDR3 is TGTGCCAGCAGCAAACAACAGGGGGCTATCACCGGGGAGCTGTTTTTT. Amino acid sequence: CASSKQQGAITGELFF. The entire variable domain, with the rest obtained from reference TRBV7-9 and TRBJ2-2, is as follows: DTGVSQNPRHKITKRGQNVTFRCDPISEHNRLYWYRQTLGQGPEFLTYFQNEAQLEKSRLLSDRFSAERPKGSFSTLEIQRTEQGDSAMYLCASSKQQGAITGELFFGEGSRLTVL.

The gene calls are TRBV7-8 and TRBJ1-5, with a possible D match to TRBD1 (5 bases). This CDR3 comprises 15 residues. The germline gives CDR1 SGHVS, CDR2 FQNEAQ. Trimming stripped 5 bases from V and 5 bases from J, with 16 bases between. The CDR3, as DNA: TGTGCCAGCAGCCCCCGGGGGGGTTTCGATCAGCCCCAGCATTTT. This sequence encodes CASSPRGGFDQPQHF.

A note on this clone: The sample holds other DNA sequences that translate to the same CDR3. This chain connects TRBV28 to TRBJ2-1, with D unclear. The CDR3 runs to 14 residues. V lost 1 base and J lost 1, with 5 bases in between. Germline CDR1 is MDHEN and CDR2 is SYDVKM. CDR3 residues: CASSLSSSYNEQFF. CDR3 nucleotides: TGTGCCAGCAGTTTATCGTCTTCCTACAATGAGCAGTTCTTC.

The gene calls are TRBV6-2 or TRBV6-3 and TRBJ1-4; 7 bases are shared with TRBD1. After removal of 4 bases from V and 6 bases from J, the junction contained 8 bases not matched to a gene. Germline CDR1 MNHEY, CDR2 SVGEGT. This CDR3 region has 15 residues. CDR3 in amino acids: CASSSKKGADEKLFF. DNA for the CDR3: TGTGCCAGCAGTTCCAAGAAGGGGGCCGATGAAAAACTGTTTTTT.

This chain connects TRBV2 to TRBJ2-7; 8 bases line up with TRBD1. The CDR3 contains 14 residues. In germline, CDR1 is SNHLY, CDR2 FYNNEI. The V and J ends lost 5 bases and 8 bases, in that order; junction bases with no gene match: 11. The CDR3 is CASSLRDRIVQQYF. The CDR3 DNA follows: TGTGCCAGCAGTCTTCGGGACAGGATAGTGCAGCAGTACTTC.